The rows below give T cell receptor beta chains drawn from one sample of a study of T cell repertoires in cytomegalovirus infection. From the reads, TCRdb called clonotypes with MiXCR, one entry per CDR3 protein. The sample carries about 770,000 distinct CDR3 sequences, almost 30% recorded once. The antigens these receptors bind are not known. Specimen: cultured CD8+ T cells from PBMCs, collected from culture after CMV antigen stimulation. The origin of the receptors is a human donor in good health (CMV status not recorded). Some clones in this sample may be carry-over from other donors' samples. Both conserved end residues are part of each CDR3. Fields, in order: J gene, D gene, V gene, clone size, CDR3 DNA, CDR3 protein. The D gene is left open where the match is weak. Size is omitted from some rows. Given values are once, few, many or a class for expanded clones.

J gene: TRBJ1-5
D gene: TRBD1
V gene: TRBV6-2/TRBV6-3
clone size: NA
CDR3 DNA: TGTGCCAGCAGTTCCCTCGCACCGACAGGGTATAGCAATCAGCCCCAGCATTTT
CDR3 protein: CASSSLAPTGYSNQPQHF

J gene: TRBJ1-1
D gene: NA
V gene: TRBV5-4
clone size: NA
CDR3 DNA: TGTGCCAGCAGAAAGGGGAGGGCTGAAGCTTTCTTT
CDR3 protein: CASRKGRAEAFF

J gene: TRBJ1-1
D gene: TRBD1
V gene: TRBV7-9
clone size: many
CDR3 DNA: TGTGCCAGCAGGACAACAGGGGCCACTGAAGCTTTCTTT
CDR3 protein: CASRTTGATEAFF

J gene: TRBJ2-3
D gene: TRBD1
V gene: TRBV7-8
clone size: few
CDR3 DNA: TGTGCCAGCAGAAGATTCCGGGGACAGGGGGCAGCAGATACGCAGTATTTT
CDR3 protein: CASRRFRGQGAADTQYF

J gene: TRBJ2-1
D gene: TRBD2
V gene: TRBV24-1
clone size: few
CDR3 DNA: TGTGCCACCAGTGATCCCGGGGGGGCGGGCGATGAGCAGTTCTTC
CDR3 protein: CATSDPGGAGDEQFF

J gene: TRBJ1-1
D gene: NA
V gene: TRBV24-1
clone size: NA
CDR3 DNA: TGTGCCACCAGTGATTCGCGGACACCAACTGAAGCTTTCTTT
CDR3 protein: CATSDSRTPTEAFF

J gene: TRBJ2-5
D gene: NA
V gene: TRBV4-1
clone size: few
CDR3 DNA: TGCGCCAGCAGCCAAAGTACGTCGGCAGGGGAGACCCAGTACTTC
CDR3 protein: CASSQSTSAGETQYF

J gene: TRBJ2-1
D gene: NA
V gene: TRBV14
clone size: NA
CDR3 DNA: TGTGCCAGCAGCCAGGTGTCGTCGGGGCAGTTCTTC
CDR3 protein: CASSQVSSGQFF

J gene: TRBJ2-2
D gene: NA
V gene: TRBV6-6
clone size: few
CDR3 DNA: TGTGCCAGCAGTTCCTCGGAGGGCGCCGGGGAGCTGTTTTTT
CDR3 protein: CASSSSEGAGELFF

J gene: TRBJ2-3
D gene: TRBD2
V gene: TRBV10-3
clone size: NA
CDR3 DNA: TGTGCCATCAGTGCAGTAGCGGGGGGCCCAGATACGCAGTATTTT
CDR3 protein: CAISAVAGGPDTQYF

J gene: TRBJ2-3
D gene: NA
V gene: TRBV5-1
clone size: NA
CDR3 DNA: TGCGCCAGCAGACCGGATCCCGGCCCCACAGATACGCAGTATTTT
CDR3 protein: CASRPDPGPTDTQYF

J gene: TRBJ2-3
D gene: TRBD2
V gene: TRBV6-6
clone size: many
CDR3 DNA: TGTGCCGGGTCTAGCGGGGGGGCTGTCACAGATACGCAGTATTTT
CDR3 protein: CAGSSGGAVTDTQYF

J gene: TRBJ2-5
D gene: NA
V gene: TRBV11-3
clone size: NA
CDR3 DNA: TGTGCCATCCCGGGGGTCGGCAGGGAGACCCAGTACTTC
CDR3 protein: CAIPGVGRETQYF

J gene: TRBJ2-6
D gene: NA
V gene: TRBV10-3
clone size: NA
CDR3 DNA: TGTGCCATCAGAGTCCTGACCCTCTCTGGGGCCAACGTCCTGACTTTC
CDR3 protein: CAIRVLTLSGANVLTF

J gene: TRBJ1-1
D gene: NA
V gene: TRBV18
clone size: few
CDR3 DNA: TGTGCCAGCTCACCCGGACGGGGGCACAACACTGAAGCTTTCTTT
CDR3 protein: CASSPGRGHNTEAFF

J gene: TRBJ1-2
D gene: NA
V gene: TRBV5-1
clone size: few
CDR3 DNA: TGCGCCAGCAGCTTGGACACCCACTATGGCTACACCTTC
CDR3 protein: CASSLDTHYGYTF

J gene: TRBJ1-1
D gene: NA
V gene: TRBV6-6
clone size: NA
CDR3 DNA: TGTGCCAGCAGTTACGGGGGGATCATGAACACTGAAGCTTTCTTT
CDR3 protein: CASSYGGIMNTEAFF

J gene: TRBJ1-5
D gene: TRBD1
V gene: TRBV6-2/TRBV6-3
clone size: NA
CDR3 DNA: TGTGCCAGCAGCCCGGGACAGGGATCCTTAGTCAATCAGCCCCAGCATTTT
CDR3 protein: CASSPGQGSLVNQPQHF

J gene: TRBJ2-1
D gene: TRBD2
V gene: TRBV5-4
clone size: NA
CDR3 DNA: TGTGCCAGCAGAAACCGGGACTATTACAATGAGCAGTTCTTC
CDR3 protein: CASRNRDYYNEQFF

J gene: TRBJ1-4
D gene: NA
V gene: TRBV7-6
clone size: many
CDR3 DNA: TGTGCCAGCAGCCCAGGACAGAGTAATGAAAAACTGTTTTTT
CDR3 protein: CASSPGQSNEKLFF

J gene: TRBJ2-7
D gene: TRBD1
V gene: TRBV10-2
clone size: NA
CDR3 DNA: TGCGCCAGCACCTCCCAGGGGGCGCTTTCCGAGCAGTACTTC
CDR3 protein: CASTSQGALSEQYF

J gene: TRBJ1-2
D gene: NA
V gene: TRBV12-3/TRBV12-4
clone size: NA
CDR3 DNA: TGTGCCAGCAGTTTATCCACAGGGAGACGGGACGGCTACACCTTC
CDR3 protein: CASSLSTGRRDGYTF